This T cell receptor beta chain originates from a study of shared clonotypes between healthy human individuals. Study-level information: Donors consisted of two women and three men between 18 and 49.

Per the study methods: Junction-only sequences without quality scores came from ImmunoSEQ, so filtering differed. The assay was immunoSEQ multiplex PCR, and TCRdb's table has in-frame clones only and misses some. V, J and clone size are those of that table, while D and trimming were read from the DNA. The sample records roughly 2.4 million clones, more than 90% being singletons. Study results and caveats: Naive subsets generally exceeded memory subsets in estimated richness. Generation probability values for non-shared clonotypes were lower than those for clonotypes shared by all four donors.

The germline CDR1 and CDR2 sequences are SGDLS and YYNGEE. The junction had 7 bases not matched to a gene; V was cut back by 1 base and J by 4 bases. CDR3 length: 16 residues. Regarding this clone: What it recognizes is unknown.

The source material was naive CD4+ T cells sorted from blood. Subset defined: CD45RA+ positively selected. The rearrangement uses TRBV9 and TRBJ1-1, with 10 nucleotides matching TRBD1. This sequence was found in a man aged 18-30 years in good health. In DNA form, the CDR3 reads TGTGCCAGCAGCGTATTAGCGGGACAGGGGCGCACTGAAGCTTTCTTT. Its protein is CASSVLAGQGRTEAFF.